These 28 T cell receptor beta chains originate from one sample sequenced in a study of PD-L1 blockade in urothelial cancer. The protocol was immunoSEQ multiplex PCR, while the TCRdb copy is restricted to in-frame clones and leaves out a portion. Of about 63,000 clones listed, roughly 81% were seen once; the top ten hold 5% to 7%. Time point: pretreatment peripheral blood. The sequencing here drew on PBMCs, taken around atezolizumab (anti-PD-L1) treatment. These receptors all stem from a man in his 70s with urothelial cancer.

This clone has only one observation. The chain has TRBV27 and TRBJ2-6, with 10 nucleotides matching TRBD1. CDR1 and CDR2 (germline): MNHEY, SMNVEV (reference sequence). With 5 bases clipped from V and 0 bases from J, the junction kept 10 bases outside the gene matches. The CDR3 runs to 19 residues. CDR3 sequence: CASSLYPGQGSSGANVLTF. The CDR3 DNA sequence: TGTGCCAGCAGTCTATATCCGGGACAGGGGAGCTCTGGGGCCAACGTCCTGACTTTC. Full variable domain (missing parts from reference TRBV27 and TRBJ2-6): EAQVTQNPRYLITVTGKKLTVTCSQNMNHEYMSWYRQDPGLGLRQIYYSMNVEVTDKGDVPEGYKVSRKEKRNFPLILESPSPNQTSLYFCASSLYPGQGSSGANVLTFGAGSRLTVL.

J is TRBJ2-1 and V is TRBV11-2, with D maybe TRBD2 (5 bases). This CDR3 is 13 amino acids long. Germline CDR1 is SGHAT and CDR2 is FQNNGV. The V end lost 3 bases, the J end lost 7 bases, and 10 bases lay between the germline ends. The chain's CDR3 is CASSLGRGNEQFF. The CDR3 bases are TGTGCCAGCAGCTTGGGCAGAGGGAATGAGCAGTTCTTC.

This chain joins TRBV19 and TRBJ1-5; tentative D call: TRBD1 (5 bases). Germline loops: CDR1 LNHDA, CDR2 SQIVND (reference sequence). The V gene lost 2 bases and the J gene lost 0 bases, with 14 bases spanning the gap. The CDR3 covers 17 residues. CDR3 loop: CASSIYQGLYSNQPQHF. In nucleotides, the CDR3 is TGTGCCAGTAGTATATACCAGGGTTTATATAGCAATCAGCCCCAGCATTTT.

The chain couples TRBV9 to TRBJ2-3; 8 bases map to TRBD2. Germline CDR1 and CDR2: SGDLS and YYNGEE. The CDR3 totals 16 residues. Trimming removed 0 bases from V and 2 bases from J; junction bases left unmatched: 5. CDR3 residues: CASSVGNSGTTDTQYF. CDR3 nucleotides: TGTGCCAGCAGCGTAGGTAATAGCGGGACCACAGATACGCAGTATTTT.

V usage is TRBV5-8 and J usage is TRBJ1-5; no firm D call. The CDR3 is made up of 14 amino acids. The ends were cut back, 1 base at V and 6 bases at J, with 11 bases in the middle. Looked up from germline, CDR1 is SGHTS and CDR2 is YDEGEE. The CDR3: CASSLWAGSQPQHF. In DNA form, the CDR3 reads TGTGCCAGCAGCTTGTGGGCGGGAAGTCAGCCCCAGCATTTT.

The chain joins TRBV7-2 to TRBJ1-1; 7 nucleotides line up with TRBD1. This CDR3 comprises 15 residues. The V and J ends lost 1 base and 5 bases, in that order; junction bases with no gene match: 7. CDR1 SGHTA and CDR2 FQGNSA come from the germline V gene. Written as DNA, the CDR3 is TGTGCCAGCAGCTTAGAAGGGGGCGAAGGGACTGAAGCTTTCTTT. This translates into CASSLEGGEGTEAFF.

This sequence joins TRBV7-6 and TRBJ2-3, with D unresolved. Germline V gene lookup returns CDR1 SGHVS and CDR2 FNYEAQ. This CDR3 region has 14 residues. V lost 5 bases and J 4 bases, leaving 13 bases between the germline ends. As DNA, the CDR3 is TGTGCCAGCAGCCCCTCGCGTGGGCCAGATACGCAGTATTTT. Protein sequence: CASSPSRGPDTQYF.

The chain carries TRBV5-1 and TRBJ1-5; D might be TRBD1 (5 bases). Between the trimmed V and J ends, which lost 0 bases and 3 bases, there was a span of 10 bases. Germline V CDR1 and CDR2: SGHRS, YFSETQ. The length of the CDR3 is 15 residues. This chain's CDR3 is CASSLEGIDNQPQHF. Here the CDR3 DNA reads TGCGCCAGCAGCTTGGAGGGGATCGACAATCAGCCCCAGCATTTT.

This clone was picked up one time. The rearrangement links TRBV10-1 to TRBJ2-1; D is perhaps TRBD2 (6 bases). V was cut by 7 bases and J by 0 bases, with 19 bases left in between. CDR3 size: 17 residues. Germline CDR1 WNHNN, CDR2 SYGVQD (reference sequence). CDR3: CASKPRDSSCSYNEQFF. The CDR3 coding sequence is TGCGCCAGCAAACCCCGGGACTCCTCATGCTCCTACAATGAGCAGTTCTTC.

The chain is built from TRBV7-2 and TRBJ2-3; the D gene is possibly TRBD2 (5 bases). Per germline, CDR1 SGHTA and CDR2 FQGNSA. This CDR3 has 16 amino acids. V lost 6 bases, J lost 2 bases, and 18 bases lay in between. In DNA, the CDR3 is TGTGCCAGCAGTAAAGCCCCTAGCAGCCTCACAGATACGCAGTATTTT. Translating it yields CASSKAPSSLTDTQYF.

In DNA form, the CDR3 reads TGTGCCAGCAGCATTGGGACTAGCGGGATAGTAGATACGCAGTATTTT. Translated, it gives CASSIGTSGIVDTQYF. The chain is built from TRBV7-3 and TRBJ2-3; 13 bases map to TRBD2. Germline trimming cut 5 bases from V and 5 bases from J; bases unmatched to any gene: 7. Germline-derived CDR1 and CDR2 are SGHTA and FQGTGA. The CDR3 extends over 16 amino acids.

The chain combines TRBV7-6 with TRBJ2-1, with D unresolved. The V and J ends lost 1 base and 10 bases respectively, with 11 bases between them. Germline assignment: CDR1 SGHVS and CDR2 FNYEAQ. The CDR3 loop spans 13 amino acids. This CDR3 reads CASSLGPGNEQFF. Here the CDR3 DNA reads TGTGCCAGCAGCTTAGGCCCTGGCAACGAGCAGTTCTTC.

V and J are TRBV7-6 and TRBJ2-5, with D tentatively TRBD1 (6 bases). V dropped 0 bases and J dropped 4 bases, with 15 bases sitting between them. This CDR3 comprises 16 residues. Germline V gives CDR1 SGHVS, CDR2 FNYEAQ. DNA for the CDR3: TGTGCCAGCAGCTTAGCGCCCGCAGGGGTCACAGAGACCCAGTACTTC. It codes for CASSLAPAGVTETQYF.

The V call is TRBV9, the J call TRBJ2-2; 9 bases agree with TRBD2. J was trimmed by 5 bases and V by 4 bases; bases with no gene match: 9. This CDR3 is built from 16 residues. Germline V gene data show CDR1 as SGDLS and CDR2 as YYNGEE. The CDR3 DNA follows: TGTGCCAGCAGCCTGAACCCTAGCGGGGATACCGGGGAGCTGTTTTTT. Amino acids: CASSLNPSGDTGELFF.

The V call is TRBV5-5, the J call TRBJ1-3, with a possible D match to TRBD1 (6 bases). V lost 0 bases and J lost 3, with 10 bases in between. This CDR3 comprises 15 residues. Germline loops: CDR1 SGHKS, CDR2 YYEKEE (reference sequence). The CDR3, as DNA: TGTGCCAGCAGCTTGGACAGGGCAGTTGGAAACACCATATATTTT. Encoded protein: CASSLDRAVGNTIYF. Looking up the rest from reference TRBV5-5 and TRBJ1-3 gives the full variable domain: DAGVTQSPTHLIKTRGQQVTLRCSPISGHKSVSWYQQVLGQGPQFIFQYYEKEERGRGNFPDRFSARQFPNYSSELNVNALLLGDSALYLCASSLDRAVGNTIYFGEGSWLTVV.

The rearrangement links TRBV6-1 to TRBJ2-5; possibly TRBD1 for D (6 bases). The CDR3 sequence is 13 residues long. The germline V and J ends were trimmed by 6 bases and 2 bases, with 10 bases remaining between them. Germline assignment: CDR1 MNHNS and CDR2 SASEGT. The CDR3 DNA follows: TGTGCCAGCAGGAACAGGGAACAAGAGACCCAGTACTTC. Protein sequence: CASRNREQETQYF.

This clone was seen a few times. This chain joins TRBV5-5 and TRBJ2-7; TRBD1 aligns across 9 bases. In germline, CDR1 is SGHKS, CDR2 YYEKEE (reference sequence). Trimming cost V 2 bases and J 5 bases; bases outside gene matches: 5. CDR3 size: 14 residues. CDR3 in amino acids: CASSFRDRVDEQYF. The CDR3, as DNA: TGTGCCAGCAGCTTCCGGGACAGGGTCGACGAGCAGTACTTC. Based on the CDR3 plus reference TRBV5-5 and TRBJ2-7, the full variable domain is DAGVTQSPTHLIKTRGQQVTLRCSPISGHKSVSWYQQVLGQGPQFIFQYYEKEERGRGNFPDRFSARQFPNYSSELNVNALLLGDSALYLCASSFRDRVDEQYFGPGTRLTVT.

J is TRBJ1-1 and V is TRBV11-2, with D uncertain. The CDR3 is made up of 13 amino acids. Trimming left V 1 base short and J 0 bases short, with 3 bases between. CDR1 is SGHAT, CDR2 FQNNGV, per germline. The CDR3 nucleotides read TGTGCCAGCAGCTTAGCTGTGAACACTGAAGCTTTCTTT. Its translation: CASSLAVNTEAFF.

The chain has TRBV2 and TRBJ1-2; unclear D gene. V was shortened by 1 base and J by 0 bases, with 9 bases between the two germline ends. The CDR3 loop spans 15 amino acids. The germline CDR1 and CDR2 sequences are SNHLY and FYNNEI. In DNA form, the CDR3 reads TGTGCCAGCAGTGAAGAGGTTCTAGCTAACTATGGCTACACCTTC. This encodes CASSEEVLANYGYTF. The full variable domain, rest sourced from reference TRBV2 and TRBJ1-2, is EPEVTQTPSHQVTQMGQEVILRCVPISNHLYFYWYRQILGQKVEFLVSFYNNEISEKSEIFDDQFSVERPDGSNFTLKIRSTKLEDSAMYFCASSEEVLANYGYTFGSGTRLTVV.

The count of this clone is one. The chain uses TRBV5-1 and TRBJ2-7; D possibly corresponds to TRBD1 (6 bases). This CDR3 comprises 13 residues. V was clipped by 4 bases and J by 6 bases, with 14 bases between them. Germline CDR1 reads SGHRS; CDR2 reads YFSETQ. CDR3 protein: CASSVNRAGEQYF. In DNA form, the CDR3 reads TGCGCCAGCAGCGTAAACAGGGCGGGCGAGCAGTACTTC.

The chain joins TRBV9 to TRBJ1-3; tentative D call: TRBD1 (6 bases). V was trimmed by 3 bases and J by 0 bases, leaving 13 bases between them. This CDR3 comprises 16 residues. Looked up from germline, CDR1 is SGDLS and CDR2 is YYNGEE. The CDR3 here is CASSGGGSISGNTIYF. In DNA form, the CDR3 reads TGTGCCAGCAGCGGGGGGGGCAGTATCTCTGGAAACACCATATATTTT. Variable domain in full (rest from reference TRBV9 and TRBJ1-3): DSGVTQTPKHLITATGQRVTLRCSPRSGDLSVYWYQQSLDQGLQFLIQYYNGEERAKGNILERFSAQQFPDLHSELNLSSLELGDSALYFCASSGGGSISGNTIYFGEGSWLTVV.

V usage is TRBV6-6 and J usage is TRBJ2-3; the D is unclear. The CDR3 extends over 15 amino acids. The V gene's germline CDR1 is MNHNY and CDR2 SVGAGI (reference sequence). Trimming stripped 0 bases from V and 1 base from J, with 8 bases between. As DNA, the CDR3 is TGTGCCAGCAGTTACTCGAGCACCCGCACAGATACGCAGTATTTT. As protein: CASSYSSTRTDTQYF.

The chain recombines TRBV27 with TRBJ1-2; TRBD1 matches 7 bases. V shed 5 bases, J shed 4 bases, and the junction held 7 bases outside the gene matches. Germline CDR1 MNHEY, CDR2 SMNVEV (reference sequence). The CDR3 sequence is 14 residues long. CDR3: CASSAEGQPYGYTF. In DNA form, the CDR3 reads TGTGCCAGCAGTGCCGAGGGACAGCCCTATGGCTACACCTTC.

This clone was seen just once. The genes are TRBV11-3 and TRBJ2-1, with D perhaps TRBD2 (5 bases). This CDR3 region has 13 residues. Per the germline V gene, CDR1 is SGHNT and CDR2 is YENEEA. V gave up 2 bases and J gave up 10 bases, with 12 bases separating them. The CDR3 nucleotides are TGTGCCAGCAGCTTATTACGGGGAGAGGAGCAGTTCTTC. Translated: CASSLLRGEEQFF.

This chain connects TRBV29-1 to TRBJ1-1; TRBD1 might be the D (6 bases). Germline V gene data show CDR1 as SQVTM and CDR2 as ANQGSEA. The V end lost 6 bases, the J end lost 6 bases, and 20 bases lay between the germline ends. This CDR3 spans 14 amino acids. The CDR3 bases are TGCAGCGTCCGCTGGCAGGGGTTGAGCGCTGAAGCTTTCTTT. This gives the protein CSVRWQGLSAEAFF.

This sequence joins TRBV23-1 and TRBJ2-7; tentatively, D is TRBD2 (6 bases). TRBV23-1 is an ORF, and what it does is uncertain. The CDR3 is made up of 13 amino acids. Trimming took off 6 bases at V and 4 bases at J, with 13 bases between the two ends. CDR3 sequence (DNA): TGCGCCAGCAGCCCCACTAGCAAATACGAGCAGTACTTC. This encodes CASSPTSKYEQYF.

A single count supports this clone. The chain links TRBV7-3 to TRBJ2-2; no firm D call. The CDR3 runs 15 residues. Germline CDR1 is SGHTA and CDR2 is FQGTGA. The V end was cut by 2 bases, the J end by 4 bases, with 11 bases between. The CDR3 DNA reads TGTGCCAGCAGCTTATCCCGGGTTGGCACCGGGGAGCTGTTTTTT. Translating it yields CASSLSRVGTGELFF.

This chain connects TRBV7-2 to TRBJ1-1; tentative D call: TRBD1 (6 bases). V gave up 3 bases and J gave up 3 bases, with 11 bases separating them. The CDR3 contains 14 residues. CDR1 SGHTA and CDR2 FQGNSA come from the germline V gene. The CDR3 DNA reads as TGTGCCAGCAGCTTCGGGGGGCGGGACACTGAAGCTTTCTTT. It translates to CASSFGGRDTEAFF. Based on the CDR3 plus reference TRBV7-2 and TRBJ1-1, the full variable domain is GAGVSQSPSNKVTEKGKDVELRCDPISGHTALYWYRQSLGQGLEFLIYFQGNSAPDKSGLPSDRFSAERTGGSVSTLTIQRTQQEDSAVYLCASSFGGRDTEAFFGQGTRLTVV.